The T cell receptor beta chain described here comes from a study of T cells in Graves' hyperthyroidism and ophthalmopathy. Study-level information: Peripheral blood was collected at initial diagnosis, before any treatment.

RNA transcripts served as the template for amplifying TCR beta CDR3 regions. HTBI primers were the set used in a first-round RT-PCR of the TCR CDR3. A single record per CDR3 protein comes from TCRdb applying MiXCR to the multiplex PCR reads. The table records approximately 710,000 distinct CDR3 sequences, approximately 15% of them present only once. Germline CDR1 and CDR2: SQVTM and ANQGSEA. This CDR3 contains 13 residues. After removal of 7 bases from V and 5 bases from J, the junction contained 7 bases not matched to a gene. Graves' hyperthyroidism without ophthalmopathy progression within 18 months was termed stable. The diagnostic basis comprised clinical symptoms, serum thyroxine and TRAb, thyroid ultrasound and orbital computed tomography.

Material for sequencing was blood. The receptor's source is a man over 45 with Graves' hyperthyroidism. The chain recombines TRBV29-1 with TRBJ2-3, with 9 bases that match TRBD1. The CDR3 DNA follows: TGCAGCGCCAGGGACAGGGAGAGAGATACGCAGTATTTT. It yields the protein CSARDRERDTQYF.